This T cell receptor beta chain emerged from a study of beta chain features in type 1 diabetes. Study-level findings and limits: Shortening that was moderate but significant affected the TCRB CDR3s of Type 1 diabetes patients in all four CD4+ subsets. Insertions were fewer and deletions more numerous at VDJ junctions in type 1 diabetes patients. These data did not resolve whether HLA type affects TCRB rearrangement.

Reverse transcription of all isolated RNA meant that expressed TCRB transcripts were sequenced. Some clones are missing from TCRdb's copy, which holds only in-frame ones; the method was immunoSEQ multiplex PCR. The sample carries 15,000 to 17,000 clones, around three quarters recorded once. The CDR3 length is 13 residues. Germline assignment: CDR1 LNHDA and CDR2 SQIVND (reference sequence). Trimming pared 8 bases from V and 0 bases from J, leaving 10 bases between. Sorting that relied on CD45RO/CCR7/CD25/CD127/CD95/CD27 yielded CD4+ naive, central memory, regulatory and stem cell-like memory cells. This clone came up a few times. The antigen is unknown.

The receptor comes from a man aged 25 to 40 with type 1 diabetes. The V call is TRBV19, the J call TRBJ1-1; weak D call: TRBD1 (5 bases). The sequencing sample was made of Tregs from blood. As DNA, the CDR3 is TGTGCCAGTGGCGGACACGTGAACACTGAAGCTTTCTTT. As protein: CASGGHVNTEAFF.